The present entry profiles one T cell receptor beta chain with its context. Antigen: not known. The source of the sample is a study of CD39 and CD103 CD8 tumor-infiltrating T cells. Whole-study results and caveats: Compared with DN, SP and blood memory CD8, DP TILs appeared more oligoclonal.

Germline V gene lookup returns CDR1 MNHEY and CDR2 SMNVEV (reference sequence). This CDR3 contains 14 residues. V lost 0 bases, J lost 7 bases, and 12 bases lay in between. Some clones are missing from TCRdb's copy, which holds only in-frame ones; the method was immunoSEQ multiplex PCR. There are about 15,000 clones in the sample; 80% to 95% occur only once, and around 4% lies in the top ten. J is TRBJ1-2 and V is TRBV27, with no clear D. Sequencing was done on a sample of CD8+ T cells sorted from blood. The subset was: total memory CD8 T cells (CD45RA-CCR7+/-) from blood or uninvolved lymph node. This TCR was sampled from a human donor with head and neck squamous cell carcinoma. This CDR3 is CASSLSTGLCGYTF. The CDR3 DNA sequence: TGTGCCAGCAGTTTATCGACGGGCCTCTGTGGCTACACCTTC.